These 15 T cell receptor beta chains were all obtained from the same sample, sequenced in a study of blood T cell repertoires in COVID-19. Method: immunoSEQ multiplex PCR; TCRdb's copy keeps in-frame clones and lacks some. The sample holds 70,000 or so clones, around 90% seen once. Material for sequencing was peripheral blood. The origin of the receptors is an elderly woman with active COVID-19.

The chain links TRBV10-3 to TRBJ2-7; 8 nucleotides align to TRBD2. Germline CDR1 is ENHRY and CDR2 is SYGVKD. This CDR3 contains 15 residues. V lost 5 bases, J lost 3 bases, and 9 bases stayed unmatched. The CDR3 loop reads CAISTSGLEGYEQYF. CDR3 coding DNA: TGTGCCATCAGTACTAGCGGCCTAGAGGGCTACGAGCAGTACTTC.

The rearrangement joins TRBV5-4 to TRBJ2-1; TRBD2 matches 13 bases. This CDR3 spans 15 amino acids. Germline V gives CDR1 SGHNT, CDR2 YYREEE (reference sequence). J gave up 4 bases and V 4 bases, and 2 bases lay outside the gene matches. CDR3: CASSPGLAGYNEQFF. Written as DNA, the CDR3 is TGTGCCAGCAGCCCGGGACTAGCGGGATACAATGAGCAGTTCTTC.

The chain uses TRBV5-1 and TRBJ1-5; D unclear. V gave up 4 bases and J gave up 0 bases, with 11 bases separating them. Per the germline V gene, CDR1 is SGHRS and CDR2 is YFSETQ. The CDR3 covers 15 residues. CDR3 in DNA: TGCGCCAGCAGCCCCGGAGGATATAGCAATCAGCCCCAGCATTTT. Translating it yields CASSPGGYSNQPQHF.

The gene calls are TRBV6-6 and TRBJ2-5; D perhaps matches TRBD2 (6 bases). There are 16 residues in the CDR3. Trimming took off 5 bases at V and 3 bases at J, with 19 bases between the two ends. CDR1 is MNHNY, CDR2 SVGAGI, per germline (reference sequence). The CDR3 spells CASSPGGASVKETQYF. CDR3 coding DNA: TGTGCCAGCAGTCCCGGCGGGGCTAGCGTAAAAGAGACCCAGTACTTC.

J is TRBJ2-7 and V is TRBV4-2; maybe TRBD1 (8 bases). V was cut by 4 bases and J by 4 bases, with 29 bases left in between. This CDR3 is built from 19 residues. CDR1 LGHNA and CDR2 YNFKEQ come from the germline V gene. The CDR3 DNA reads as TGTGCCAGCAGCCCCCGTGACAGGGGAGGAGGGAGGGCCGGGTACGAGCAGTACTTC. Translation: CASSPRDRGGGRAGYEQYF.

The chain combines TRBV27 with TRBJ1-1; 7 bases align to TRBD1. The junction had 7 bases not matched to a gene; V was cut back by 6 bases and J by 3 bases. CDR3 length: 14 residues. Germline values: CDR1 MNHEY, CDR2 SMNVEV (reference sequence). CDR3 amino acids: CASSPDRRHTEAFF. Here the CDR3 DNA reads TGTGCCAGCAGCCCGGACAGGCGGCACACTGAAGCTTTCTTT.

This clone was found once. The chain couples TRBV5-1 to TRBJ2-5, with a tentative D call TRBD2 (6 bases). The CDR3 extends over 17 amino acids. Germline CDR1 is SGHRS and CDR2 is YFSETQ. V was cut by 0 bases and J by 4 bases, with 19 bases left in between. CDR3 residues: CASSLAPGLDPIETQYF. The CDR3 nucleotides are TGCGCCAGCAGCTTGGCCCCGGGACTGGATCCTATAGAGACCCAGTACTTC.

The chain carries TRBV28 and TRBJ1-2, with D uncertain. The CDR3 covers 13 residues. V was clipped by 2 bases and J by 6 bases, with 10 bases between them. CDR1 MDHEN and CDR2 SYDVKM come from the germline V gene. The CDR3 coding sequence is TGTGCCAGCAGTTTAGAGCAAGTCGATGGCTACACCTTC. Translation gives CASSLEQVDGYTF.

The chain combines TRBV2 with TRBJ1-5, with a weak D call TRBD1 (5 bases). The germline CDR1 and CDR2 sequences are SNHLY and FYNNEI. The germline V and J ends were trimmed by 0 bases and 2 bases, with 11 bases remaining between them. The length of the CDR3 is 16 residues. The CDR3 region has the DNA TGTGCCAGCAGTGAAGCGCGGGGGGTCGGCAATCAGCCCCAGCATTTT. Its translation is CASSEARGVGNQPQHF.

The rearrangement uses TRBV25-1 and TRBJ1-5, with 7 bases lining up with TRBD1. J lost 2 bases, V lost 4 bases, and 5 bases had no gene match. In germline, CDR1 is MGHDK, CDR2 SYGVNS. The CDR3 runs to 15 residues. CDR3 region: CASSGGGAGNQPQHF. DNA for the CDR3: TGTGCCAGCAGTGGAGGGGGCGCGGGCAATCAGCCCCAGCATTTT.

This chain links TRBV5-5 with TRBJ2-5; D call uncertain. Germline lookup yields CDR1 SGHKS and CDR2 YYEKEE (reference sequence). There are 14 residues in the CDR3. V lost 4 bases and J lost 5, with 15 bases in between. The CDR3 sequence is CASSKPRSLETQYF. In DNA, the CDR3 is TGTGCCAGCAGCAAACCCAGGTCTCTGGAGACCCAGTACTTC.

V is TRBV2 and J is TRBJ2-5; 9 nucleotides line up with TRBD2. CDR3 size: 15 residues. The trim removed 11 bases at V and 3 bases at J, leaving 13 bases unmatched. CDR1 and CDR2 from the germline V gene are SNHLY and FYNNEI. The CDR3 reads CAAERGRGAEETQYF. CDR3 DNA sequence: TGTGCCGCCGAGCGCGGGAGGGGCGCGGAAGAGACCCAGTACTTC.

The rearrangement uses TRBV6-5 and TRBJ1-3; D not certain. Germline CDR1 reads MNHEY; CDR2 reads SVGAGI. Trimming removed 6 bases from V and 5 bases from J, with 8 bases in between. CDR3 length: 12 residues. CDR3 nucleotides: TGTGCCAGCAGCGACAAAAGAAACACCATATATTTT. The encoded protein is CASSDKRNTIYF.

The rearrangement joins TRBV28 to TRBJ1-4, with D unresolved. The CDR3 extends over 15 amino acids. In germline, CDR1 is MDHEN, CDR2 SYDVKM. Trimming removed 4 bases at V and 0 bases at J, with 9 bases between. CDR3 amino acids: CASSSYFATNEKLFF. The CDR3, as DNA: TGTGCCAGCAGTTCGTACTTTGCAACTAATGAAAAACTGTTTTTT.

In this sample, this clone turned up a few times. The chain recombines TRBV7-9 with TRBJ1-5, with 7 bases matching TRBD1. The length of the CDR3 is 17 residues. Germline assignment: CDR1 SEHNR and CDR2 FQNEAQ (reference sequence). The V gene end was trimmed by 0 bases and the J gene end by 0 bases; junction bases not matched to a gene: 5. This chain's CDR3 is CASSLAGRGYSNQPQHF. The DNA of the CDR3 is TGTGCCAGCAGCTTAGCGGGCAGGGGGTATAGCAATCAGCCCCAGCATTTT.